The next 14 T cell receptor beta chains were all read from a single sample in a study of blood T cell repertoires in COVID-19. TCRdb's copy holds only in-frame clones and misses some; the assay was immunoSEQ multiplex PCR. Of some 150,000 clones in the sample, 84% were seen once. What was sequenced was peripheral blood. The receptors originated from a human donor in a cohort sampled during active COVID-19.

This CDR3 reads CASSLIRRGNFYEQYF. CDR3 bases: TGTGCCAGCAGCCTCATACGGCGGGGGAATTTTTACGAGCAGTACTTC. The chain carries TRBV5-4 and TRBJ2-7, with 7 bases lining up with TRBD2. CDR1 and CDR2 from the germline V gene are SGHNT and YYREEE (reference sequence). This CDR3 spans 16 amino acids. J lost 4 bases, V lost 4 bases, and 14 bases had no gene match.

J is TRBJ2-6 and V is TRBV15, with D unclear. V was shortened by 2 bases and J by 0 bases, with 5 bases between the two germline ends. The germline V gene encodes CDR1 LNHNV and CDR2 YYDKDF (reference sequence). CDR3 length equals 15 residues. The CDR3: CATSRRSSGANVLTF. Here the CDR3 DNA reads TGTGCCACCAGCAGACGGAGCTCTGGGGCCAACGTCCTGACTTTC.

The chain couples TRBV7-2 to TRBJ1-5; D is unresolved. Germline V CDR1 and CDR2: SGHTA, FQGNSA. The CDR3 contains 15 residues. Trimming left V 1 base short and J 1 base short, with 8 bases between. The CDR3 sequence: CASSLGRRSNQPQHF. The CDR3 DNA reads TGTGCCAGCAGCTTAGGTCGGAGGAGCAATCAGCCCCAGCATTTT. The whole variable domain, remainder taken from reference TRBV7-2 and TRBJ1-5, is GAGVSQSPSNKVTEKGKDVELRCDPISGHTALYWYRQSLGQGLEFLIYFQGNSAPDKSGLPSDRFSAERTGGSVSTLTIQRTQQEDSAVYLCASSLGRRSNQPQHFGDGTRLSIL.

The gene calls are TRBV27 and TRBJ1-1, with D maybe TRBD1 (5 bases). Per germline, CDR1 MNHEY and CDR2 SMNVEV (reference sequence). The CDR3 covers 14 residues. V lost 6 bases and J lost 0, with 11 bases in between. The CDR3 bases are TGTGCCAGCAGATTCAGGGTAATGAACACTGAAGCTTTCTTT. Residues: CASRFRVMNTEAFF.

The chain carries TRBV9 and TRBJ2-7, with 9 positions matching TRBD1. The V segment lost 3 bases and the J segment 5 bases; nucleotides outside the gene matches: 12. The CDR3 extends over 16 amino acids. The germline gives CDR1 SGDLS, CDR2 YYNGEE. CDR3 DNA sequence: TGTGCCAGCAGCGAAGCCGGGACAGGGAGATTCAACGAGCAGTACTTC. This translates into CASSEAGTGRFNEQYF.

The chain employs TRBV28 and TRBJ1-2, with D perhaps TRBD1 (5 bases). CDR1 and CDR2 (germline): MDHEN, SYDVKM. CDR3 length: 12 residues. The V end was cut by 4 bases, the J end by 4 bases, with 7 bases between. The CDR3 region is CASSSGVYGYTF. The CDR3 nucleotides are TGTGCCAGCAGTTCGGGGGTCTATGGCTACACCTTC.

The rearrangement uses TRBV7-2 and TRBJ2-5; 10 bases line up with TRBD2. CDR1 and CDR2 from the germline V gene are SGHTA and FQGNSA. Trimming took 5 bases from V and 4 from J; bases not matched to a gene: 13. CDR3 size: 17 residues. CDR3 nucleotides: TGTGCCAGCAGCCGGAGAAGACTAGCGGGCTCCCGAGAGACCCAGTACTTC. Translation: CASSRRRLAGSRETQYF.

This chain links TRBV7-6 with TRBJ1-2; 8 positions agree with TRBD1. V gave up 5 bases and J gave up 2 bases; unmatched junction bases: 7. The CDR3 loop spans 15 amino acids. Germline CDR1 reads SGHVS; CDR2 reads FNYEAQ. The CDR3 loop is CASSVGQGANYGYTF. In nucleotides, the CDR3 is TGTGCCAGCAGCGTAGGACAGGGTGCGAACTATGGCTACACCTTC.

The chain recombines TRBV6-6 with TRBJ1-1; 7 bases match TRBD1. This CDR3 contains 15 residues. CDR1 and CDR2 (germline): MNHNY, SVGAGI (reference sequence). Losses at the gene ends were 3 bases for V and 5 bases for J; bases not matched to a gene: 9. The CDR3 protein is CASSYNPGGLTEAFF. The CDR3, as DNA: TGTGCCAGCAGTTATAACCCAGGGGGACTTACTGAAGCTTTCTTT.

V usage is TRBV5-5 and J usage is TRBJ2-5; 10 positions agree with TRBD1. Trimming at V came to 4 bases and at J to 1 base, leaving 7 bases not matched to a gene. Germline V gives CDR1 SGHKS, CDR2 YYEKEE (reference sequence). The CDR3 is 16 amino acids. CDR3 bases: TGTGCCAGCAGCCGTTGGGACAGGGGACTCCAAGAGACCCAGTACTTC. Translating it yields CASSRWDRGLQETQYF.

This rearrangement joins TRBV6-5 to TRBJ2-2; TRBD2 matches at 9 bases. V shed 10 bases, J shed 3 bases, and the junction held 6 bases outside the gene matches. Germline CDR1 is MNHEY and CDR2 is SVGAGI. The CDR3 loop spans 14 amino acids. The CDR3 DNA sequence: TGTGCCATCCGCGGGGGGGTCGACACCGGGGAGCTGTTTTTT. Its protein product is CAIRGGVDTGELFF.

The CDR3 DNA follows: TGTGCCAGCAGCTTACAGGCAGGGCTGTTTGAAAAACTGTTTTTT. Protein product: CASSLQAGLFEKLFF. The chain employs TRBV7-2 and TRBJ1-4; D might be TRBD1 (5 bases). CDR3 size: 15 residues. The ends were cut back, 2 bases at V and 7 bases at J, with 14 bases in the middle. In germline, CDR1 is SGHTA, CDR2 FQGNSA.

This chain joins TRBV7-2 and TRBJ2-3; no reliable D call. The CDR3 extends over 16 amino acids. The germline V gene encodes CDR1 SGHTA and CDR2 FQGNSA. Trimming shortened V by 1 base and J by 0 bases, and 11 bases separated the two germline ends. CDR3 bases: TGTGCCAGCAGCTTAGGTGGCACCTCGAGCACAGATACGCAGTATTTT. It encodes CASSLGGTSSTDTQYF. Filled out from reference TRBV7-2 and TRBJ2-3, the complete variable domain reads GAGVSQSPSNKVTEKGKDVELRCDPISGHTALYWYRQSLGQGLEFLIYFQGNSAPDKSGLPSDRFSAERTGGSVSTLTIQRTQQEDSAVYLCASSLGGTSSTDTQYFGPGTRLTVL.

This clone was picked up one time. The gene calls are TRBV28 and TRBJ1-4, with 9 positions matching TRBD1. This CDR3 comprises 15 residues. The germline V gene encodes CDR1 MDHEN and CDR2 SYDVKM. The ends lost 5 bases at V and 8 bases at J; junction bases unmatched: 9. Written as DNA, the CDR3 is TGTGCCAGCAGTCCCCACAGGGGGCAGGGGGAAAAACTGTTTTTT. Its translation is CASSPHRGQGEKLFF.